This T cell receptor beta chain was profiled in a study of shared clonotypes between healthy human individuals. On the study more broadly: CD4 naive and CD4 memory each took three plates per donor, while CD8 naive took two and CD8 memory one.

Findings of the study overall: It was expected that sequencing depth would affect clonotype sharing among donors.

Splitting the CD4+ cells yielded a CD45RA+ naive subset and a CD45RA-negative memory subset. Under the authors' procedure: Filtering was not the same, since immunoSEQ gave junction-only sequences without quality scores. Generated by immunoSEQ multiplex PCR, the TCRdb table keeps only in-frame clones and is missing some. V and J calls and clone size are as listed in that table; D and trimming were resolved from the DNA. The table includes over a million clones, about 84% detected once. The germline CDR1 and CDR2 sequences are MNHNS and SASEGT. The CDR3 sequence is 13 residues long. J was trimmed by 3 bases and V by 6 bases; bases with no gene match: 3. As to this clone: Its specificity is unknown. A read error is possible here, since a much larger clone lies one base away.

This receptor was taken from a man aged 18 to 35 in good health. Some clones in this sample may be carry-over from other donors' samples. This rearrangement joins TRBV6-1 to TRBJ1-1; 8 bases agree with TRBD1. Source material: memory CD4+ T cells from PBMCs. Subset indicated: CD45RA-negative fraction. The CDR3 loop is CASRTDRDTEAFF. The CDR3 coding sequence is TGTGCCAGCAGGACGGACAGGGACACTGAAGCTTTCTTT.